These T cell receptor beta chains were read from a single sample in a study of T-cell memory formation after mild COVID-19. TCRdb called the 5' RACE reads again in MiXCR, with one record for every CDR3 protein. Of roughly 86,000 distinct CDR3 sequences in the sample, approximately 15% are singletons; the top ten hold approximately 40%. The specimen was PBMCs or a T cell subset sorted from them (not recorded which). The source of these receptors is a man younger than 35 who had mild COVID-19 (a few samples of this study predate the infection). Cell type and time point are not known. Each CDR3 is given with its conserved first and last residue. The D gene is left open where the match is weak. The size field is filled for only some rows; it gives once, few, many or a size class.

clone_size: .
v_call: TRBV9
cdr3_length: 14
d_call: TRBD1
j_call: TRBJ1-2
cdr3_nt: TGTGCCAGCAGCGTTGACGGGGAGGGGGCTGGCTACACCTTC
cdr3_aa: CASSVDGEGAGYTF

clone_size: .
v_call: TRBV6-2/TRBV6-3
cdr3_length: 16
d_call: .
j_call: TRBJ2-3
cdr3_nt: TGTGCCAGCAGTTACTCCTCACTACGAAGCACAGATACGCAGTATTTT
cdr3_aa: CASSYSSLRSTDTQYF

clone_size: .
v_call: TRBV11-2
cdr3_length: 16
d_call: .
j_call: TRBJ2-3
cdr3_nt: TGTGCCAGCAGCTTACCTACGAGGGGACCTACAGATACGCAGTATTTT
cdr3_aa: CASSLPTRGPTDTQYF

clone_size: few
v_call: TRBV2
cdr3_length: 13
d_call: .
j_call: TRBJ1-5
cdr3_nt: TGTGCCAGCAGTAGGGTGTTCGGTCAGCCCCAGCATTTT
cdr3_aa: CASSRVFGQPQHF

clone_size: .
v_call: TRBV18
cdr3_length: 15
d_call: .
j_call: TRBJ1-2
cdr3_nt: TGTGCCAGCTCACCATTACCAGAAGGAAACTATGGCTACACCTTC
cdr3_aa: CASSPLPEGNYGYTF

clone_size: many
v_call: TRBV25-1
cdr3_length: 13
d_call: TRBD2
j_call: TRBJ2-2
cdr3_nt: TGTGCCAGCGGGGGACTACCCACCGGGGAGCTGTTTTTT
cdr3_aa: CASGGLPTGELFF

clone_size: few
v_call: TRBV7-9
cdr3_length: 12
d_call: .
j_call: TRBJ2-2
cdr3_nt: TGTGCCAGCAGCTTCTTCGCCGGGGAGCTGTTTTTT
cdr3_aa: CASSFFAGELFF

clone_size: .
v_call: TRBV5-1
cdr3_length: 15
d_call: TRBD2
j_call: TRBJ2-3
cdr3_nt: TGCGCCAGCAGCCCCTTACTAGCGGATCAAGATACGCAGTATTTT
cdr3_aa: CASSPLLADQDTQYF

clone_size: .
v_call: TRBV6-5
cdr3_length: 14
d_call: .
j_call: TRBJ1-3
cdr3_nt: TGTGCCAGCAGTTACTCGTCAGGAGGAAACACCATATATTTT
cdr3_aa: CASSYSSGGNTIYF

clone_size: .
v_call: TRBV2
cdr3_length: 13
d_call: .
j_call: TRBJ1-3
cdr3_nt: TGTGCCAGCCTGGGACCTTATGCTGACACCATATATTTT
cdr3_aa: CASLGPYADTIYF

clone_size: few
v_call: TRBV6-2/TRBV6-3
cdr3_length: 14
d_call: .
j_call: TRBJ1-1
cdr3_nt: TGTGCCAGCGGTCCCCTAGGGTTCGGGCCTGAAGCTTTCTTT
cdr3_aa: CASGPLGFGPEAFF

clone_size: .
v_call: TRBV20-1
cdr3_length: 13
d_call: .
j_call: TRBJ2-1
cdr3_nt: TGCAGTGTCCCCCCCGAATCCTACAATGAGCAGTTCTTC
cdr3_aa: CSVPPESYNEQFF

clone_size: .
v_call: TRBV6-6
cdr3_length: 16
d_call: .
j_call: TRBJ2-2
cdr3_nt: TGTGCCAGCAGTTACTCGGTGGGACCGAACACCGGGGAGCTGTTTTTT
cdr3_aa: CASSYSVGPNTGELFF

clone_size: few
v_call: TRBV12-3/TRBV12-4
cdr3_length: 15
d_call: .
j_call: TRBJ2-7
cdr3_nt: TGTGCCAGCAGTTTAGCTCCGGGACGAACCTACGAGCAGTACTTC
cdr3_aa: CASSLAPGRTYEQYF

clone_size: .
v_call: TRBV5-6
cdr3_length: 16
d_call: TRBD2
j_call: TRBJ2-3
cdr3_nt: TGTGCCAGCAGCTTGGGAGCGGGGAGTAGCACAGATACGCAGTATTTT
cdr3_aa: CASSLGAGSSTDTQYF

clone_size: few
v_call: TRBV6-2/TRBV6-3
cdr3_length: 18
d_call: TRBD2
j_call: TRBJ2-2
cdr3_nt: TGTGCCAGCAGTTACTCGACTAGCGGGGGGGCCCTGGCCGGGGAGCTGTTTTTT
cdr3_aa: CASSYSTSGGALAGELFF

clone_size: many
v_call: TRBV6-2/TRBV6-3
cdr3_length: 14
d_call: TRBD1
j_call: TRBJ2-2
cdr3_nt: TGTGCCAGCATCTCCGGGACAGGGATCGGGGAGCTGTTTTTT
cdr3_aa: CASISGTGIGELFF

clone_size: few
v_call: TRBV2
cdr3_length: 15
d_call: .
j_call: TRBJ1-5
cdr3_nt: TGTGCCAGCAGTGAAGCCGGGGGCGACGGTCAGCCCCAGCATTTT
cdr3_aa: CASSEAGGDGQPQHF

clone_size: .
v_call: TRBV29-1
cdr3_length: 14
d_call: .
j_call: TRBJ2-3
cdr3_nt: TGCAGCGTACCTGACAGAACCCGCACAGATACGCAGTATTTT
cdr3_aa: CSVPDRTRTDTQYF

clone_size: .
v_call: TRBV19
cdr3_length: 13
d_call: TRBD1
j_call: TRBJ2-3
cdr3_nt: TGTGCCAGTATTCGACAGGGGACAGATACGCAGTATTTT
cdr3_aa: CASIRQGTDTQYF

clone_size: .
v_call: TRBV7-9
cdr3_length: 16
d_call: .
j_call: TRBJ2-7
cdr3_nt: TGTGCCAGCAGCCCCAGGGCCAGGGCGGAATACAGCGAGCAGTACTTC
cdr3_aa: CASSPRARAEYSEQYF

clone_size: .
v_call: TRBV7-9
cdr3_length: 17
d_call: .
j_call: TRBJ1-4
cdr3_nt: TGTGCCAGCAGCCCAGTACGGATGGGGGTGGCTAATGAAAAACTGTTTTTT
cdr3_aa: CASSPVRMGVANEKLFF

clone_size: medium-sized
v_call: TRBV20-1
cdr3_length: 15
d_call: TRBD2
j_call: TRBJ2-1
cdr3_nt: TGCAGTGCTACCATAGCGGGGGGGAACAACAATGAGCAGTTCTTC
cdr3_aa: CSATIAGGNNNEQFF

clone_size: .
v_call: TRBV6-1
cdr3_length: 15
d_call: .
j_call: TRBJ2-7
cdr3_nt: TGTGCCAGCAGTTATCCCCGGGACATGTCCTACGAGCAGTACTTC
cdr3_aa: CASSYPRDMSYEQYF

clone_size: .
v_call: TRBV5-4
cdr3_length: 16
d_call: TRBD1
j_call: TRBJ1-6
cdr3_nt: TGTGCCAGCAGCTTGGAAGGGACAGGATATAATTCACCCCTCCACTTT
cdr3_aa: CASSLEGTGYNSPLHF

clone_size: .
v_call: TRBV5-5
cdr3_length: 12
d_call: .
j_call: TRBJ2-1
cdr3_nt: TGTGCCAGCAGCCGCAGGGATAATGAGCAGTTCTTC
cdr3_aa: CASSRRDNEQFF

clone_size: few
v_call: TRBV27
cdr3_length: 15
d_call: TRBD2
j_call: TRBJ2-1
cdr3_nt: TGTGCCAGCACCGGGGGGAGCGGGGTTTACAATGAGCAGTTCTTC
cdr3_aa: CASTGGSGVYNEQFF

clone_size: .
v_call: TRBV14
cdr3_length: 15
d_call: TRBD1
j_call: TRBJ2-7
cdr3_nt: TGTGCCAGCAGCCAAGAGACAGGGAGTCGCTACGAGCAGTACTTC
cdr3_aa: CASSQETGSRYEQYF

clone_size: .
v_call: TRBV12-3/TRBV12-4
cdr3_length: 13
d_call: TRBD1
j_call: TRBJ1-2
cdr3_nt: TGTGCCAGCAACGAGGGACAGGACTATGGCTACACCTTC
cdr3_aa: CASNEGQDYGYTF

clone_size: few
v_call: TRBV5-1
cdr3_length: 16
d_call: .
j_call: TRBJ2-1
cdr3_nt: TGCGCCAGCAGTTCATCCGGGGGTCGCAGGGACAATGAGCAGTTCTTC
cdr3_aa: CASSSSGGRRDNEQFF

clone_size: .
v_call: TRBV6-2/TRBV6-3
cdr3_length: 15
d_call: .
j_call: TRBJ2-7
cdr3_nt: TGTGCCAGCACCTCCCCGGCAGCAAGCTCCTACGAGCAGTACTTC
cdr3_aa: CASTSPAASSYEQYF

clone_size: .
v_call: TRBV4-1
cdr3_length: 12
d_call: .
j_call: TRBJ1-1
cdr3_nt: TGCGCCAGCAGCCAAGGACGGGGTGAAGCTTTCTTT
cdr3_aa: CASSQGRGEAFF

clone_size: many
v_call: TRBV29-1
cdr3_length: 15
d_call: .
j_call: TRBJ2-2
cdr3_nt: TGCAGCGTTGGGGGGGCAGGGATGAACACCGGGGAGCTGTTTTTT
cdr3_aa: CSVGGAGMNTGELFF

clone_size: .
v_call: TRBV4-1
cdr3_length: 14
d_call: .
j_call: TRBJ2-2
cdr3_nt: TGCGCCAGCAGTATGGGGGCGGGCACCGGGGAGCTGTTTTTT
cdr3_aa: CASSMGAGTGELFF